Below, 30 T cell receptor beta chains from the same sample are listed, as sequenced in a study of cytomegalovirus exposure and HLA in healthy donors. A multiplex PCR was run with 60 Vbeta primers and 13 Jbeta primers. The table came from immunoSEQ multiplex PCR; TCRdb's copy has only in-frame clones and leaves some out. The sample has about 150,000 clones; 74% are singletons. Sequenced sample: PBMCs. These receptors all stem from a man younger than 40 in good health and CMV-seronegative.

The rearrangement uses TRBV28 and TRBJ1-1; D is undetermined. The germline V gene has CDR1 MDHEN and CDR2 SYDVKM. The CDR3 is 12 residues long. With 1 base removed from V and 4 bases from J, the gap between germline ends came to 4 bases. This CDR3 is CASSLYGTEAFF. The CDR3, as DNA: TGTGCCAGCAGTTTATACGGCACTGAAGCTTTCTTT.

This clone was counted between two and nine times. The chain uses TRBV6-5 and TRBJ2-3, with TRBD2 matching 8 bases. CDR1 and CDR2 (germline): MNHEY, SVGAGI. The CDR3 covers 15 residues. V lost 6 bases, J lost 1 base, and 6 bases stayed unmatched. In DNA, the CDR3 is TGTGCCAGCAGAGCCGGACTAGCCGGCACAGATACGCAGTATTTT. It codes for CASRAGLAGTDTQYF.

The chain uses TRBV7-9 and TRBJ1-2; the D is unclear. The CDR3 totals 9 residues. Germline CDR1 is SEHNR and CDR2 is FQNEAQ (reference sequence). V lost 5 bases to trimming and J lost 10 bases, with 5 bases between them. The CDR3 nucleotides read TGTGCCAGCAGCCCCCTCTACACCTTC. This codes for CASSPLYTF.

The chain recombines TRBV29-1 with TRBJ2-7; a possible D gene is TRBD1 (5 bases). This CDR3 has 12 residues. V gave up 2 bases and J gave up 2 bases, with 7 bases separating them. Germline assignment: CDR1 SQVTM and CDR2 ANQGSEA. The CDR3 sequence is CSVETGAYEQYF. Here the CDR3 DNA reads TGCAGCGTTGAAACAGGCGCCTACGAGCAGTACTTC.

The rearrangement links TRBV6-5 to TRBJ2-1, with 9 positions matching TRBD1. This CDR3 region has 13 residues. V lost 4 bases and J lost 8; bases outside the gene matches: 3. CDR1 and CDR2 from the germline V gene are MNHEY and SVGAGI. DNA of the CDR3: TGTGCCAGCAGTTGGGGACAGGGATATGAGCAGTTCTTC. This translates into CASSWGQGYEQFF.

The chain employs TRBV7-6 and TRBJ2-7; TRBD2 aligns across 9 bases. In germline, CDR1 is SGHVS, CDR2 FNYEAQ. The CDR3 runs 14 residues. V trimming: 0 bases; J trimming: 6 bases; junction bases outside the gene matches: 3. CDR3 residues: CASSLAAGGREQYF. In DNA form, the CDR3 reads TGTGCCAGCAGCTTAGCAGCGGGGGGACGCGAGCAGTACTTC.

In this sample, this clone turned up a few times. This chain uses TRBV7-9 with TRBJ2-3; D might be TRBD1 (5 bases). Germline V CDR1 and CDR2: SEHNR, FQNEAQ (reference sequence). The length of the CDR3 is 15 residues. Trimming removed 5 bases from V and 6 bases from J, with 18 bases in between. The CDR3 region is CASSPPTGRVDTQYF. The CDR3 DNA reads as TGTGCCAGCAGCCCCCCCACAGGCCGTGTTGATACGCAGTATTTT.

This sequence joins TRBV27 and TRBJ1-1, with TRBD1 matching 8 bases. Looked up from germline, CDR1 is MNHEY and CDR2 is SMNVEV (reference sequence). V gave up 5 bases and J gave up 3 bases; unmatched junction bases: 8. This CDR3 is built from 15 residues. The chain's CDR3 is CASSPYRGKDTEAFF. In DNA, the CDR3 is TGTGCCAGCAGTCCGTACAGGGGGAAGGACACTGAAGCTTTCTTT.

J is TRBJ2-5 and V is TRBV5-1; 7 bases line up with TRBD2. V lost 3 bases to trimming and J lost 5 bases; unmatched junction nucleotides: 1. This CDR3 is built from 12 residues. From germline, CDR1 is SGHRS and CDR2 YFSETQ. The CDR3 coding sequence is TGCGCCAGCAGCTCCGGGGGGGAGACCCAGTACTTC. It codes for CASSSGGETQYF.

This clone was seen once. The V call is TRBV6-6, the J call TRBJ1-4; 9 nucleotides match TRBD1. The CDR3 extends over 14 amino acids. Germline-derived CDR1 and CDR2 are MNHNY and SVGAGI (reference sequence). V trimming: 5 bases; J trimming: 8 bases; junction bases outside the gene matches: 6. CDR3 loop: CASSGRDRDEKLFF. The CDR3 DNA follows: TGTGCCAGCAGTGGCAGGGACAGGGACGAAAAACTGTTTTTT.

The table lists this clone with a count of one. This chain uses TRBV18 with TRBJ1-5, with 10 bases identical to TRBD1. The germline V gene has CDR1 KGHSH and CDR2 LQKENI. CDR3 length: 15 amino acids. Trimming at V came to 5 bases and at J to 1 base, leaving 2 bases not matched to a gene. The CDR3 region is CASSKTGGSNQPQHF. CDR3 DNA sequence: TGTGCCAGCTCAAAGACAGGGGGCAGCAATCAGCCCCAGCATTTT.

In its sample, this clone was seen once. The chain carries TRBV7-2 and TRBJ2-1; 9 nucleotides match TRBD1. Trimming took 6 bases from V and 8 from J; bases not matched to a gene: 11. CDR1 SGHTA and CDR2 FQGNSA come from the germline V gene. The CDR3 sequence is 15 residues long. This CDR3 reads CASSPDRGWSDEQFF. In nucleotides, the CDR3 is TGTGCCAGCAGTCCGGACAGGGGATGGTCGGATGAGCAGTTCTTC. The whole variable domain, filled in from reference TRBV7-2 and TRBJ2-1, reads GAGVSQSPSNKVTEKGKDVELRCDPISGHTALYWYRQSLGQGLEFLIYFQGNSAPDKSGLPSDRFSAERTGGSVSTLTIQRTQQEDSAVYLCASSPDRGWSDEQFFGPGTRLTVL.

The rearrangement links TRBV6-1 to TRBJ1-1; 7 bases align to TRBD1. The CDR3 extends over 15 amino acids. CDR1 and CDR2 from the germline V gene are MNHNS and SASEGT. The V gene end was trimmed by 3 bases and the J gene end by 5 bases; junction bases not matched to a gene: 9. The CDR3 sequence: CASSDANRGETEAFF. CDR3 DNA: TGTGCCAGCAGTGACGCGAACAGGGGAGAAACTGAAGCTTTCTTT.

This clone has just a few counts. The chain employs TRBV6-5 and TRBJ2-4, with a weak D call TRBD2 (5 bases). V lost 6 bases to trimming and J lost 6 bases, with 9 bases between them. Per the germline V gene, CDR1 is MNHEY and CDR2 is SVGAGI. CDR3 size: 12 residues. CDR3 sequence: CASRDFLNIQYF. CDR3 nucleotide sequence: TGTGCCAGCAGGGACTTCTTAAACATTCAGTACTTC.

V is TRBV27 and J is TRBJ1-6; tentatively, D is TRBD1 (6 bases). The germline V and J ends were trimmed by 6 bases and 6 bases, with 18 bases remaining between them. The CDR3 is 16 amino acids. The germline V gene has CDR1 MNHEY and CDR2 SMNVEV (reference sequence). This CDR3 is CASRFYLTGSNSPLHF. The CDR3 nucleotides are TGTGCCAGCAGATTTTACCTCACAGGGTCTAATTCACCCCTCCACTTT.

This sequence joins TRBV6-1 and TRBJ1-4; no definite D call. In germline, CDR1 is MNHNS, CDR2 SASEGT. Trimming shortened V by 1 base and J by 2 bases, and 5 bases separated the two germline ends. The CDR3 consists of 14 residues. The CDR3 loop reads CASSEDNTNEKLFF. DNA for the CDR3: TGTGCCAGCAGTGAAGACAATACTAATGAAAAACTGTTTTTT.

The chain joins TRBV5-4 to TRBJ1-3, with 7 bases fitting TRBD1. CDR3 length: 15 residues. V shed 2 bases, J shed 6 bases, and the junction held 8 bases outside the gene matches. Germline V gives CDR1 SGHNT, CDR2 YYREEE (reference sequence). The CDR3: CASSLQGQLENTIYF. As DNA, the CDR3 is TGTGCCAGCAGCTTACAGGGGCAATTGGAAAACACCATATATTTT.

The genes are TRBV6-5 and TRBJ2-2; D is unresolved. Germline-derived CDR1 and CDR2 are MNHEY and SVGAGI. V was cut by 6 bases and J by 4 bases, with 9 bases left in between. The CDR3 covers 13 residues. The CDR3 DNA reads TGTGCCAGCAGACAGAGAGTCACCGGGGAGCTGTTTTTT. This encodes CASRQRVTGELFF.

The rearrangement links TRBV6-1 to TRBJ2-2; D perhaps matches TRBD2 (6 bases). Germline assignment: CDR1 MNHNS and CDR2 SASEGT. The CDR3 is 17 amino acids. V was trimmed by 2 bases and J by 4 bases, leaving 17 bases between them. The CDR3 DNA sequence: TGTGCCAGCAGTGAACTCACTATGGGACTGTCCACCGGGGAGCTGTTTTTT. It specifies CASSELTMGLSTGELFF.

This clone was seen only once. The chain uses TRBV13 and TRBJ1-4; tentative D call: TRBD1 (6 bases). V lost 8 bases, J lost 4 bases, and 11 bases lay in between. Germline values: CDR1 PRHDT, CDR2 FYEKMQ (reference sequence). CDR3 length: 13 residues. CDR3 protein: CASPSGDNEKLFF. In DNA form, the CDR3 reads TGTGCCAGCCCGTCAGGGGATAATGAAAAACTGTTTTTT.

This clone was seen a handful of times. The chain employs TRBV30 and TRBJ2-2; possibly TRBD2 for D (6 bases). CDR1 and CDR2 from the germline V gene are GTSNPN and SVGIG (reference sequence). V was trimmed by 6 bases and J by 0 bases, leaving 11 bases between them. The CDR3 is 14 amino acids. CDR3 in DNA: TGTGCCTGTCAGGGACTGACGAACACCGGGGAGCTGTTTTTT. Its protein product is CACQGLTNTGELFF.

This clone was detected once. The chain couples TRBV27 to TRBJ2-7; D remains ambiguous. Per germline, CDR1 MNHEY and CDR2 SMNVEV (reference sequence). This CDR3 spans 14 amino acids. V was pared by 2 bases and J by 3 bases, with 11 bases between. CDR3 nucleotide sequence: TGTGCCAGCAGTTTAAATTACGGTTTCTACGAGCAGTACTTC. The encoded protein is CASSLNYGFYEQYF.

This chain uses TRBV7-9 with TRBJ1-2; TRBD1 matches at 10 bases. The V gene's germline CDR1 is SEHNR and CDR2 FQNEAQ (reference sequence). V lost 3 bases and J lost 0; bases outside the gene matches: 1. The CDR3 contains 15 residues. Here the CDR3 reads CASSLGQGTNYGYTF. CDR3 bases: TGTGCCAGCAGCTTGGGACAGGGGACTAACTATGGCTACACCTTC. The full variable domain, in which reference TRBV7-9 and TRBJ1-2 provide the parts outside the CDR3, is DTGVSQNPRHKITKRGQNVTFRCDPISEHNRLYWYRQTLGQGPEFLTYFQNEAQLEKSRLLSDRFSAERPKGSFSTLEIQRTEQGDSAMYLCASSLGQGTNYGYTFGSGTRLTVV.

The V gene is TRBV7-2, the J gene TRBJ1-2; TRBD1 matches 12 bases. With 3 bases clipped from V and 8 bases from J, the junction kept 10 bases outside the gene matches. The CDR3 sequence is 16 residues long. Looked up from germline, CDR1 is SGHTA and CDR2 is FQGNSA. CDR3 sequence (DNA): TGTGCCAGCAGCTTGGGGGGGGGACAGGGGGCGCGAGGCTACACCTTC. It yields the protein CASSLGGGQGARGYTF.

The chain is built from TRBV21-1 and TRBJ1-5; the table's D call of TRBD1 was not tested on the DNA. TRBV21-1 corresponds to a pseudogene. The CDR3 sequence is 19 residues long. The CDR3 DNA is TGTGCCAGCAGCAAAAGGACCTTAGGACAGGCCATTCGCAATCAGCCCCAGCATTTT. Amino acid sequence: CASSKRTLGQAIRNQPQHF.

This chain joins TRBV6-5 and TRBJ1-1; TRBD1 aligns across 12 bases. CDR1 and CDR2 (germline): MNHEY, SVGAGI. This CDR3 contains 14 residues. V lost 4 bases to trimming and J lost 4 bases; unmatched junction nucleotides: 1. The CDR3, as DNA: TGTGCCAGCAGTTTGGGACAGGGGGCCACTGAAGCTTTCTTT. Residues: CASSLGQGATEAFF.

This clone has only one observation. The chain is built from TRBV30 and TRBJ1-2; D is ambiguous. The CDR3 covers 15 residues. V gave up 4 bases and J gave up 3 bases, with 18 bases separating them. The germline V gene encodes CDR1 GTSNPN and CDR2 SVGIG (reference sequence). CDR3 sequence: CAWTLTPLGDYGYTF. The DNA of the CDR3 is TGTGCCTGGACCCTGACCCCGTTGGGAGACTATGGCTACACCTTC.

The chain couples TRBV5-8 to TRBJ2-7; 9 nucleotides match TRBD1. Germline CDR1 SGHTS, CDR2 YDEGEE. Trimming took 2 bases from V and 5 from J; bases not matched to a gene: 2. This CDR3 spans 13 amino acids. Here the CDR3 DNA reads TGTGCCAGCAGCTTAAGGACAGGGGACGAGCAGTACTTC. Amino acid sequence: CASSLRTGDEQYF.

The chain has TRBV11-1 and TRBJ2-3, with 9 positions matching TRBD1. J lost 5 bases, V lost 4 bases, and 13 bases had no gene match. The CDR3 runs to 17 residues. The germline gives CDR1 SGHAT, CDR2 FQDESV (reference sequence). The CDR3 spells CASSSRDRAKGKDTQYF. The DNA for the CDR3 is TGTGCCAGCAGCTCCCGGGACAGGGCCAAAGGGAAAGATACGCAGTATTTT.

This clone came up a few times. V usage is TRBV2 and J usage is TRBJ2-1, with TRBD2 identical over 7 bases. Germline V gene data show CDR1 as SNHLY and CDR2 as FYNNEI. The CDR3 has 14 residues. V was pared by 3 bases and J by 4 bases, with 3 bases of the junction left unmatched. CDR3 amino acids: CASSERGTYNEQFF. The CDR3 DNA follows: TGTGCCAGCAGTGAGCGGGGGACTTACAATGAGCAGTTCTTC.